Presented here are 15 T cell receptor beta chains from one specimen sequenced in a study of response to subunit inactivated influenza vaccine (dated by TCRdb to the late 2010s). Library creation used RT-PCR. The listed sequencing device is Illumina HiSeq 2500. Using fastp at Q25 and MiXCR, TCRdb reprocessed the public reads and kept productive beta chains. Rows matching on CDR3 protein sequence are summarized as one entry with the most common DNA and genes. This sample gives roughly 710,000 distinct CDR3 sequences in total; 14% of them show up just once. About 7.4% of the sample is taken by the ten largest. The source was PBMCs from blood, collected around 14 days before vaccination. All receptors come from a man aged 50-60 years who received an inactivated influenza vaccine. Donor details come from another sample of the same person, matched by shared clones.

The genes are TRBV28 and TRBJ2-4; 7 bases match TRBD1. The CDR3 covers 16 residues. CDR1 and CDR2 from the germline V gene are MDHEN and SYDVKM. V was clipped by 4 bases and J by 1 base; unmatched bases: 7. CDR3 region: CASSSTGARAKNIQYF. The CDR3 nucleotides are TGTGCCAGCAGTTCAACAGGGGCGAGGGCCAAAAACATTCAGTACTTC. The entire variable domain, with the rest obtained from reference TRBV28 and TRBJ2-4, is as follows: DVKVTQSSRYLVKRTGEKVFLECVQDMDHENMFWYRQDPGLGLRLIYFSYDVKMKEKGDIPEGYSVSREKKERFSLILESASTNQTSMYLCASSSTGARAKNIQYFGAGTRLSVL.

The V call is TRBV7-9, the J call TRBJ2-1; 12 bases align to TRBD2. Germline V gene lookup returns CDR1 SEHNR and CDR2 FQNEAQ (reference sequence). With 5 bases clipped from V and 7 bases from J, the junction kept 6 bases outside the gene matches. CDR3 length: 15 residues. CDR3 nucleotides: TGTGCCAGCAGCCCCGGGACTAGCGGGCCGAATGAGCAGTTCTTC. It yields the protein CASSPGTSGPNEQFF. Supplemented by reference TRBV7-9 and TRBJ2-1, the full variable domain reads DTGVSQNPRHKITKRGQNVTFRCDPISEHNRLYWYRQTLGQGPEFLTYFQNEAQLEKSRLLSDRFSAERPKGSFSTLEIQRTEQGDSAMYLCASSPGTSGPNEQFFGPGTRLTVL.

The V gene is TRBV7-2, the J gene TRBJ1-4; maybe TRBD1 (6 bases). Germline CDR1 is SGHTA and CDR2 is FQGNSA. Trimming took 5 bases from V and 8 from J, leaving 21 bases between them. The CDR3 extends over 16 amino acids. The CDR3 region is CASSTQGGGPEEKLFF. CDR3 nucleotides: TGTGCCAGCAGCACCCAGGGCGGGGGGCCGGAGGAAAAACTGTTTTTT.

The table lists this clonotype with a few counts. The V gene is TRBV6-1, the J gene TRBJ2-7, with 9 positions matching TRBD1. The CDR3 loop spans 14 amino acids. CDR1 and CDR2 from the germline V gene are MNHNS and SASEGT. The junction had 5 bases not matched to a gene; V was cut back by 6 bases and J by 2 bases. The CDR3 sequence is CASRKGQGTYEQYF. CDR3 bases: TGTGCCAGCAGAAAGGGACAGGGAACCTACGAGCAGTACTTC.

The chain couples TRBV10-2 to TRBJ2-1, with 11 bases matching TRBD2. Trimming took 6 bases from V and 0 from J; bases not matched to a gene: 7. There are 17 residues in the CDR3. Germline values: CDR1 WSHSY, CDR2 SAAADI. The CDR3 nucleotides read TGCGCCAGCAGGGCTAGCGGGGGGCGCAGCTCCTACAATGAGCAGTTCTTC. The encoded protein is CASRASGGRSSYNEQFF.

The V gene is TRBV29-1, the J gene TRBJ2-6; tentative D call: TRBD2 (6 bases). There are 15 residues in the CDR3. The V and J ends lost 7 bases and 0 bases respectively, with 13 bases between them. In germline, CDR1 is SQVTM, CDR2 ANQGSEA. The CDR3 DNA follows: TGCAGCGCCGGGACTGCGACCTCTGGGGCCAACGTCCTGACTTTC. This codes for CSAGTATSGANVLTF.

This clonotype occurred a few times. The chain is built from TRBV29-1 and TRBJ2-7, with TRBD1 matching over 9 bases. CDR1 and CDR2 from the germline V gene are SQVTM and ANQGSEA. The CDR3 extends over 15 amino acids. After removal of 2 bases from V and 2 bases from J, the junction contained 7 bases not matched to a gene. CDR3 sequence: CSVETGGIPPYEQYF. The CDR3 coding sequence is TGCAGCGTTGAAACAGGGGGCATCCCCCCCTACGAGCAGTACTTC.

This clonotype was observed a few times. The chain uses TRBV6-2 or TRBV6-3 and TRBJ2-2; 10 positions match TRBD2. Germline V gene data show CDR1 as MNHEY and CDR2 as SVGEGT. There are 19 residues in the CDR3. Trimming took 1 base from V and 4 from J; bases not matched to a gene: 12. CDR3 residues: CASSYYAGLAEIFTGELFF. In DNA, the CDR3 is TGTGCCAGCAGTTACTACGCTGGACTAGCGGAAATTTTCACCGGGGAGCTGTTTTTT.

At least ten counts were recorded for this clonotype. The gene calls are TRBV5-4 and TRBJ1-3; 8 nucleotides agree with TRBD1. This CDR3 contains 15 residues. Germline loops: CDR1 SGHNT, CDR2 YYREEE (reference sequence). V shed 4 bases and J 0 bases; nucleotides not matched to a gene: 3. The CDR3 DNA follows: TGTGCCAGCAGCCGTGACAGGGGCTCTGGAAACACCATATATTTT. The encoded protein is CASSRDRGSGNTIYF.

In this sample, this clonotype turned up a few times. The V gene is TRBV12-3 or TRBV12-4, the J gene TRBJ2-1; 9 bases match TRBD1. V shed 2 bases and J 5 bases; nucleotides not matched to a gene: 10. The CDR3 consists of 17 residues. The CDR3 DNA reads as TGTGCCAGCAGTTTACTGCCCGGGACAGGGCCCCACAATGAGCAGTTCTTC. As protein: CASSLLPGTGPHNEQFF.

This clonotype was seen only a few times. The chain links TRBV5-1 to TRBJ2-3; D not resolved. Germline CDR1 SGHRS, CDR2 YFSETQ. Trimming cost V 0 bases and J 2 bases, with 10 bases left between them. The CDR3 totals 15 residues. The DNA for the CDR3 is TGCGCCAGCAGCTTGGTTGCAGCCAACACAGATACGCAGTATTTT. Residues: CASSLVAANTDTQYF.

The chain combines TRBV12-3 or TRBV12-4 with TRBJ2-7; D not resolved. The CDR3 loop spans 13 amino acids. With 5 bases removed from V and 5 bases from J, the gap between germline ends came to 13 bases. This CDR3 reads CASSPSGWDEQYF. CDR3 coding DNA: TGTGCCAGCAGTCCGTCCGGCTGGGACGAGCAGTACTTC.

For the CDR3, the DNA is TGTGCCAGCAGTGAGCAGGGGGCGCATCAGCCCCAGCATTTT. Protein: CASSEQGAHQPQHF. The chain has TRBV6-1 and TRBJ1-5, with 8 bases that match TRBD1. The germline V gene has CDR1 MNHNS and CDR2 SASEGT. V lost 3 bases to trimming and J lost 5 bases; unmatched junction nucleotides: 3. This CDR3 is built from 14 residues.

This clonotype was counted only a few times. V gene TRBV11-2 combines with J gene TRBJ2-7; 12 bases line up with TRBD2. J gave up 6 bases and V 0 bases, and 3 bases lay outside the gene matches. The CDR3 is 15 amino acids. Germline loops: CDR1 SGHAT, CDR2 FQNNGV. CDR3 sequence (DNA): TGTGCCAGCAGCTTAGACCTAGCGGGAGGGTTCGAGCAGTACTTC. This codes for CASSLDLAGGFEQYF.

The rearrangement joins TRBV20-1 to TRBJ2-3, with TRBD2 matching 10 bases. V trimming: 4 bases; J trimming: 2 bases; junction bases outside the gene matches: 6. Germline values: CDR1 DFQATT, CDR2 SNEGSKA (reference sequence). The CDR3 is 15 residues long. CDR3 coding DNA: TGCAGTGCTACCCTAGCGGGGGCCTACACAGATACGCAGTATTTT. Its protein product is CSATLAGAYTDTQYF.